Detailed here is one T cell receptor beta chain. Its antigen is not yet known. Base qualities are not recorded, but no much larger clone differs from it by a single base. The data derive from a study of T-cell reconstitution after alpha-beta-depleted transplantation in children (dated by TCRdb to 2016 to 2018). At the level of the whole study: Using TCR repertoire profiling, the study followed T-cell immune reconstitution in a quantitative way in children after TCRalphabeta/CD19-depleted allogeneic hematopoietic cell transplantation.

Library method: PCR. Sequencing was performed on an Illumina HiSeq 2500. Molecular barcoding was employed in the preparation of TCR libraries, with unique molecular identifiers being used to normalize TCRbeta repertoire quantification. TCRdb itself trimmed the public reads at Q25 with fastp, ran MiXCR and retained productive beta chains. Merged by CDR3 protein, the rows form single entries marked with the most common genes and DNA. The sample profile shows around 360,000 distinct CDR3 sequences; around a tenth of them were found once. Clones ranked in the top ten supply about 2.3% of the sample. Including cysteine and phenylalanine, the CDR3 has 18 amino acids. Only the CDR3 part of the read is kept: 54 bases, read in frame from the first base. Sequences SGDLS (CDR1) and YYNGEE (CDR2) are obtained from the germline V gene. Cut back by 1 base and 1 base, the V and J ends lie 21 bases apart.

The material sequenced was PBMCs from the stem cell graft donor, taken from the stem cell graft. This receptor was taken from a human donor who donated a stem cell graft to a child with acute lymphoblastic leukemia. The chain is made from TRBV9 and TRBJ2-7, with a tentative D gene TRBD1 over 7 matching bases. The CDR3 reads CASSVSADPAGGSYEQYF. The nucleotides read TGTGCCAGCAGCGTAAGCGCGGACCCAGCAGGGGGGTCCTACGAGCAGTACTTC.